This T cell receptor (beta chain) came from a study of blood T cell repertoires in COVID-19. Overall study context: Acute-phase and convalescent COVID-19 samples originated in the United States, Italy and Spain. PBMCs, B-cell-depleted T cells, or T cells provided the cDNA or gDNA that made up the material.

Authors' data handling: Reference gene primer amplification gave estimated nucleated cell counts. The protocol was immunoSEQ multiplex PCR, while the TCRdb copy is restricted to in-frame clones and leaves out a portion. The DNA gave D and trimming, while V, J and clone size come from that table. Among around 210,000 clones, about 82% were seen once, and the ten largest hold less than 6.5%. This CDR3 spans 15 amino acids. CDR1 and CDR2 (germline): MGHRA, YSYEKL. Germline trimming cut 1 base from V and 4 bases from J; bases unmatched to any gene: 5. Source material: peripheral blood. This clonotype was sampled from a man over 45 with COVID-19, enrolled during active disease. The rearrangement uses TRBV4-1 and TRBJ2-7; TRBD2 matches at 9 bases. The CDR3 is CASSQAGTSIYEQYF. CDR3 coding DNA: TGCGCCAGCAGCCAAGCCGGGACTAGCATATACGAGCAGTACTTC.